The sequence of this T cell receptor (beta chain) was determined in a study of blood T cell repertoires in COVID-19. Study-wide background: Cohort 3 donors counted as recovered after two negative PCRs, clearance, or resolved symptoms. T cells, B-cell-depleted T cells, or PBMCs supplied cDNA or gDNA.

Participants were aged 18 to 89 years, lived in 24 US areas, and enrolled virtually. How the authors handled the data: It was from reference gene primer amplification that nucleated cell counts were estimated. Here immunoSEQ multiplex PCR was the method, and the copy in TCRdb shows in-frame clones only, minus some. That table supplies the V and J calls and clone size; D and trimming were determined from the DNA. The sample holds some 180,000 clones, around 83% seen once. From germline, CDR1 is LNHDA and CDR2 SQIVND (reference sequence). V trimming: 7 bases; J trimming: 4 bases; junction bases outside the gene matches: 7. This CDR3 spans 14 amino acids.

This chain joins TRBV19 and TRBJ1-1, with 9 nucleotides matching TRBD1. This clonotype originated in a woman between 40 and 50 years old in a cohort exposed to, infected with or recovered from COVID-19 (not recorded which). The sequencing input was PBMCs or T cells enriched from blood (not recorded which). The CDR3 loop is CASKTGGAGTEAFF. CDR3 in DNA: TGTGCCAGTAAAACAGGGGGCGCGGGCACTGAAGCTTTCTTT.